The present entry profiles one T cell receptor (beta chain) with its context. The target antigen is unknown. CDR3 length: 14 amino acids. Trimming removed 0 bases from V and 3 bases from J; junction bases left unmatched: 1. Germline V lookup: CDR1 SGHTA, CDR2 FQGNSA. The data originate from a study of long-term antiretroviral therapy in people with HIV. Findings of the study overall: It was not possible to obtain data on ART adherence, viral resistance or therapy changes. After ART, diversity increased yet remained lower than transplant donor controls.

The assay used was immunoSEQ (version v3.0), run at survey level. Each sample had sequencing targeting about 35,000-50,000 T-cell genomes. Produced via immunoSEQ multiplex PCR; TCRdb's table is partial and in-frame only. The sample includes roughly 32,000 clones, about 97% seen only once; the top ten take 1.5% to 2%. This specimen consisted of unsorted PBMCs, obtained 7.6 years after starting antiretroviral therapy. V gene TRBV7-2 combines with J gene TRBJ2-5, with 7 bases identical to TRBD2. This TCR was sampled from a man under 40 with HIV. CDR3 nucleotides: TGTGCCAGCAGCTTAGCTGGGGGGGAAGAGACCCAGTACTTC. Protein product: CASSLAGGEETQYF.